This is a list of T cell receptor beta chains from one sample in a study of blood T cell repertoires in COVID-19. The method was immunoSEQ multiplex PCR; TCRdb's version includes in-frame clones alone and lacks a portion of them. In the table there are approximately 86,000 clones, 70% to 90% of which are singletons. The sample was peripheral blood. These receptors came from a middle-aged man with acute or convalescent COVID-19. Both conserved end residues are part of each CDR3. The D gene is left open where the match is weak. Clone size is not always given. Where it is, it says once, few, many or a class for expanded clones.

-	-	TRBJ2-7	TRBV13	CASSPTTSYEQYF	TGTGCCAGCAGCCCGACTACCTCCTACGAGCAGTACTTC
TRBD2	once	TRBJ2-1	TRBV11-3	CASSLGVAGGCNEQFF	TGTGCCAGCAGCTTAGGAGTAGCGGGAGGATGCAATGAGCAGTTCTTC
TRBD1	-	TRBJ1-1	TRBV5-4	CASSLDFPGQLNTEAFF	TGTGCCAGCAGCTTGGACTTCCCGGGACAGTTGAACACTGAAGCTTTCTTT
TRBD1	-	TRBJ1-4	TRBV19	CASTKGDREFEKLFF	TGTGCCAGTACCAAGGGGGACAGGGAGTTTGAAAAACTGTTTTTT
-	-	TRBJ1-2	TRBV7-2	CASSLLLPYGYTF	TGTGCCAGCAGCTTACTCCTCCCTTATGGCTACACCTTC
-	once	TRBJ2-2	TRBV10-3	CAISGSQGSRNTGELFF	TGTGCCATCAGTGGCTCACAGGGCTCGAGGAACACCGGGGAGCTGTTTTTT
TRBD2	-	TRBJ2-1	TRBV7-2	CASSLASGTYNEQFF	TGTGCCAGCAGTCTCGCTAGCGGGACCTACAATGAGCAGTTCTTC
TRBD1	-	TRBJ2-7	TRBV6-5	CASRPGTGVSYEQYF	TGTGCCAGCAGACCCGGGACAGGGGTGTCCTACGAGCAGTACTTC
TRBD2	-	TRBJ2-7	TRBV15	CATSSDRTSGGLRYEQYF	TGTGCCACCAGCAGTGATAGGACTAGCGGGGGCCTAAGGTACGAGCAGTACTTC
-	-	TRBJ2-3	TRBV24-1	CATSDSGSTDTQYF	TGTGCCACCAGTGATTCAGGGAGCACAGATACGCAGTATTTT
-	-	TRBJ2-6	TRBV18	CASFSGAGVPTSSGANVLTF	TGTGCCAGCTTCAGCGGGGCAGGGGTCCCAACCAGCTCTGGGGCCAACGTCCTGACTTTC
TRBD1	-	TRBJ1-2	TRBV19	CASSITDRVSYGYTF	TGTGCCAGTAGTATAACGGACAGGGTGAGCTATGGCTACACCTTC
TRBD1	-	TRBJ2-7	TRBV28	CASRDGQGYEQYF	TGTGCCAGCAGAGATGGACAGGGCTACGAGCAGTACTTC
-	-	TRBJ2-7	TRBV6-5	CATKLSGGIYEQYF	TGTGCCACCAAGTTATCGGGGGGCATATACGAGCAGTACTTC
-	-	TRBJ2-2	TRBV7-9	CASSLWSTGELFF	TGTGCCAGCAGCTTATGGAGCACCGGGGAGCTGTTTTTT
-	-	TRBJ1-2	TRBV19	CATSPTAFYGYTF	TGTGCCACCTCACCGACAGCATTCTATGGCTACACCTTC
-	once	TRBJ1-5	TRBV18	CASSPVRQNSNQPQHF	TGTGCCAGCTCACCCGTTAGACAGAATAGCAATCAGCCCCAGCATTTT
-	-	TRBJ2-4	TRBV6-6	CASSLGTTAKNIQYF	TGTGCCAGCAGCCTCGGGACAACAGCCAAAAACATTCAGTACTTC
-	-	TRBJ1-3	TRBV6-2/TRBV6-3	CASSYSRTDAGNTIYF	TGTGCCAGCAGTTACTCCAGGACAGATGCTGGAAACACCATATATTTT
-	-	TRBJ2-2	TRBV9	CASSVGWHSNTGELFF	TGTGCCAGCAGCGTAGGGTGGCATTCAAACACCGGGGAGCTGTTTTTT
TRBD1	-	TRBJ1-1	TRBV14	CASTQGAYGTEAFF	TGTGCCTCCACGCAGGGGGCGTATGGAACTGAAGCTTTCTTT
-	-	TRBJ1-5	TRBV19	CASSIFGESNQPQHF	TGTGCCAGTAGTATATTCGGGGAGAGCAATCAGCCCCAGCATTTT
-	few	TRBJ2-2	TRBV6-5	CASSLMGGTGELFF	TGTGCCAGCAGTTTGATGGGGGGCACCGGGGAGCTGTTTTTT
TRBD1	-	TRBJ1-1	TRBV29-1	CSVRTGGLVTEAFF	TGCAGCGTTAGGACAGGGGGCTTGGTAACTGAAGCTTTCTTT
-	-	TRBJ2-7	TRBV5-1	CASSLTGTPDHEQYF	TGCGCCAGCAGCCTCACCGGGACACCGGACCACGAGCAGTACTTC
-	many	TRBJ1-3	TRBV19	CASSDSYGSGNTIYF	TGTGCCAGTAGCGACAGCTACGGCTCTGGAAACACCATATATTTT
-	-	TRBJ1-6	TRBV12-2	CASRLEGRRGNSPLHF	TGTGCAAGTCGCTTAGAGGGTCGCAGGGGGAATTCACCCCTCCACTTT
-	-	TRBJ1-5	TRBV10-2	CASSDPRRNQPQHF	TGCGCCAGCAGTGACCCTCGGAGGAATCAGCCCCAGCATTTT
TRBD1	-	TRBJ2-3	TRBV14	CASSQGLTGTLTDTQYF	TGTGCCAGCAGCCAAGGTTTGACAGGGACCCTCACAGATACGCAGTATTTT